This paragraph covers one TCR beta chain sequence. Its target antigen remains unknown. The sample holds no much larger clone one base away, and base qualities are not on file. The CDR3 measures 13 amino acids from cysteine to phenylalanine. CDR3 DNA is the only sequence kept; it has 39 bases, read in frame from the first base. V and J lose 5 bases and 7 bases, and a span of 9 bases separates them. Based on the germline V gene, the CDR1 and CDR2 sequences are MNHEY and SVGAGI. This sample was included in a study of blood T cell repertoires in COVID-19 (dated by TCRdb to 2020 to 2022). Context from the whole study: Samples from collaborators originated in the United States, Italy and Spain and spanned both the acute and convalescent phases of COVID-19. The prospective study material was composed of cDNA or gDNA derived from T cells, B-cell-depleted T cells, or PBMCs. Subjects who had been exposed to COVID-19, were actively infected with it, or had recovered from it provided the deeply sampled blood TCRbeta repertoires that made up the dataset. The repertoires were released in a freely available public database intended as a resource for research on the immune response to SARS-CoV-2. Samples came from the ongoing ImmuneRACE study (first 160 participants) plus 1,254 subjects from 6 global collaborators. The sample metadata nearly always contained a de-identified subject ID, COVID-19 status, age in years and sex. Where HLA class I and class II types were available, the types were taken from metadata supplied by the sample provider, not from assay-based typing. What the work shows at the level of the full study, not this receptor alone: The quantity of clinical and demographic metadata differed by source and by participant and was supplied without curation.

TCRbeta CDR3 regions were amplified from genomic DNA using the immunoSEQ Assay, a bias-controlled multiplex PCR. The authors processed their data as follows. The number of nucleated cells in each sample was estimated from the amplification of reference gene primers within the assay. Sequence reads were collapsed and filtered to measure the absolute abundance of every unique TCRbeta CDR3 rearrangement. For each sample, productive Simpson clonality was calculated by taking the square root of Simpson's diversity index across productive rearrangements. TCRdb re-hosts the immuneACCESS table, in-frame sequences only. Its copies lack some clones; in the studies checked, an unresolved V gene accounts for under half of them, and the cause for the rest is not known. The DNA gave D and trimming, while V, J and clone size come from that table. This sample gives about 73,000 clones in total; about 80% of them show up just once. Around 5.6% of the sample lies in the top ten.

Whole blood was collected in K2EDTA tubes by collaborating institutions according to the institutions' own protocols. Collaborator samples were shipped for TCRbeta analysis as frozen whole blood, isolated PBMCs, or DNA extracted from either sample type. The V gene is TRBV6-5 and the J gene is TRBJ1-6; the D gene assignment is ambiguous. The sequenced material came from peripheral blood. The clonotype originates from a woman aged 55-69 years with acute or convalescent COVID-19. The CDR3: CASSIRQNSPLHF. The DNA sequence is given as TGTGCCAGCAGTATCAGACAAAATTCACCCCTCCACTTT.